The 3 T cell receptor beta chains reported below all come from one sample, sequenced in a study of cytomegalovirus exposure and HLA in healthy donors. 60 Vbeta and 13 Jbeta primers were used in PCR. Generated by immunoSEQ multiplex PCR, the TCRdb table keeps only in-frame clones and is missing some. This sample has some 130,000 clones, with 80% found just once. The material sequenced was PBMCs. The receptors stem from a man under 40 in good health and CMV-seronegative.

This clone was counted a few times. The chain couples TRBV5-5 to TRBJ1-2, with D possibly matching TRBD1 (6 bases). With 4 bases removed from V and 2 bases from J, the gap between germline ends came to 15 bases. The CDR3 covers 15 residues. The germline gives CDR1 SGHKS, CDR2 YYEKEE (reference sequence). For the CDR3, the DNA is TGTGCCAGCAGCCTGGGGGCAGGGGCCAACTATGGCTACACCTTC. It encodes CASSLGAGANYGYTF.

The chain recombines TRBV4-2 with TRBJ1-5; TRBD1 matches at 7 bases. V lost 1 base, J lost 3 bases, and 3 bases stayed unmatched. This CDR3 region has 15 residues. Germline V gene data show CDR1 as LGHNA and CDR2 as YNFKEQ. The DNA for the CDR3 is TGTGCCAGCAGCCAAGCCACAGGGGACAATCAGCCCCAGCATTTT. Translation gives CASSQATGDNQPQHF.

The chain is built from TRBV19 and TRBJ1-2; D is ambiguous. The CDR3 covers 15 residues. Germline V lookup: CDR1 LNHDA, CDR2 SQIVND (reference sequence). Trimming removed 6 bases at V and 3 bases at J, with 17 bases between. The CDR3 protein is CASRRVLPPDYGYTF. In DNA, the CDR3 is TGTGCCAGTAGGAGGGTCCTACCCCCTGACTATGGCTACACCTTC.